This paragraph reports one T cell receptor beta chain. The sample belongs to a study of T cells after yellow fever vaccination. Germline V lookup: CDR1 MNHEY, CDR2 SVGEGT. V lost 1 base, J lost 7 bases, and 5 bases stayed unmatched. This CDR3 has 15 residues. TCRdb re-called the 5' RACE reads with MiXCR, one entry per CDR3 protein. The table includes about 350,000 distinct CDR3 sequences, less than 9.5% detected once. The rearrangement links TRBV6-2 or TRBV6-3 to TRBJ1-5, with 9 bases aligning to TRBD1. This TCR came from a man aged 18-30 years who received the YFV17D yellow fever vaccine. The sequences come from PBMCs, collected roughly 45 days after the first yellow fever vaccination. In DNA, the CDR3 is TGTGCCAGCAGTTACTTACAGGGGGCCGGGCAGCCCCAGCATTTT. It yields the protein CASSYLQGAGQPQHF.